Listed here is a single T cell receptor (beta chain). The sample comes from a study of shared clonotypes between healthy human individuals. Clones were sequenced by immunoSEQ multiplex PCR, and TCRdb holds only the in-frame ones, with some missing. This table holds 2,500,000 or so clones, 93% found once. Germline trimming cut 4 bases from V and 7 bases from J; bases unmatched to any gene: 5. CDR3 length: 15 residues. The V gene's germline CDR1 is SNHLY and CDR2 FYNNEI. Sequenced: naive CD4+ T cells from PBMCs. Indicated subset: CD45RA+ positively selected. The clonotype was recovered from a man between 18 and 29 years old in good health. Some clones in this sample may be carry-over from other donors' samples. J is TRBJ2-1 and V is TRBV2; 12 bases fit TRBD2. The CDR3 nucleotides read TGTGCCAGCAGTGCCGAGACTAGCGGGAGTAATGAGCAGTTCTTC. This codes for CASSAETSGSNEQFF.